The 3 T cell receptor beta chains below were found in one sample sequenced in a study of cytomegalovirus exposure and HLA in healthy donors. Primers: 60 Vbeta forward and 13 Jbeta reverse. Profiling relied on immunoSEQ multiplex PCR, and the TCRdb table lists in-frame clones only, not all of them. Its listing shows 53,000 or so clones. The sequencing input was PBMCs. These receptors were obtained from a man between 18 and 29 years old in good health and CMV-seropositive.

V is TRBV4-2 and J is TRBJ2-3; maybe TRBD1 (6 bases). The CDR3 has 16 amino acids. The V end lost 4 bases, the J end lost 0 bases, and 14 bases lay between the germline ends. Germline values: CDR1 LGHNA, CDR2 YNFKEQ. CDR3 DNA: TGTGCCAGCAGCCGCTGGGGGCAGGGGAGCACAGATACGCAGTATTTT. It is translated as CASSRWGQGSTDTQYF.

The chain carries TRBV4-1 and TRBJ2-1, with TRBD1 as a possible D gene (5 bases). V was shortened by 3 bases and J by 6 bases, with 18 bases between the two germline ends. The CDR3 spans 16 residues. The germline V gene encodes CDR1 MGHRA and CDR2 YSYEKL. CDR3 sequence: CASSHWGYPLINEQFF. The DNA of the CDR3 is TGCGCCAGCAGCCACTGGGGCTACCCTTTGATCAATGAGCAGTTCTTC.

J is TRBJ2-7 and V is TRBV6-4, with 10 bases that match TRBD2. This CDR3 region has 15 residues. V was pared by 5 bases and J by 1 base, with 5 bases of the junction left unmatched. The V gene's germline CDR1 is MRHNA and CDR2 SNTAGT. CDR3: CASSLIAGGSYEQYF. Here the CDR3 DNA reads TGTGCCAGCAGTCTAATAGCGGGAGGTTCCTACGAGCAGTACTTC.